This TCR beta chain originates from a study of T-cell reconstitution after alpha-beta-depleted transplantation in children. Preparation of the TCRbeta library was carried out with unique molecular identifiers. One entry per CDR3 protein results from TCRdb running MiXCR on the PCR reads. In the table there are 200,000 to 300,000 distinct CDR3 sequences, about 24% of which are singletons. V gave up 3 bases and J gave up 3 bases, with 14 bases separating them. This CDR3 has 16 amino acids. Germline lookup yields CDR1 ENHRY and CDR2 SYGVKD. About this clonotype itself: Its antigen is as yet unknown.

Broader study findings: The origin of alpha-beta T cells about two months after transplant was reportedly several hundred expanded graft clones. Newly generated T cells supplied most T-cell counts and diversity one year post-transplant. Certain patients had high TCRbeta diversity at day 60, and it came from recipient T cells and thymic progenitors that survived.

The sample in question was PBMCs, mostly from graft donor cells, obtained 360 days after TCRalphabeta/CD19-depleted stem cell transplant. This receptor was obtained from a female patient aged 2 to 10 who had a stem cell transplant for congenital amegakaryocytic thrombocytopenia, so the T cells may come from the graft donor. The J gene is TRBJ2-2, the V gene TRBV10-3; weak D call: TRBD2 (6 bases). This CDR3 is CAISDSAGTHTGELFF. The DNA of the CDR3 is TGTGCCATCAGTGATTCGGCGGGAACGCACACCGGGGAGCTGTTTTTT.